Below, one T cell receptor (beta chain) is given with its context. The antigen is not known. The CDR3 is 14 residues long. Between the trimmed V and J ends, which lost 4 bases and 5 bases, there was a span of 14 bases. CDR1 and CDR2 (germline): MNHEY, SMNVEV (reference sequence). Some clones are missing from TCRdb's copy, which holds only in-frame ones; the method was immunoSEQ multiplex PCR. The sample comprises around 43,000 clones, 70% to 80% of which are singletons, and approximately 9.9% rests with the top ten. The sample belongs to a study of radiotherapy plus CTLA-4 blockade in lung cancer. Overall study: Objective responses were seen in roughly 20% of patients, disease control in around 31%.

The study, taken as a whole, reports: Clones derived from tumor TCRs expanded in blood after radiotherapy plus ipilimumab.

The input for sequencing was peripheral blood, taken from a patient treated with radiotherapy plus ipilimumab. The receptor was derived from a human donor with non-small cell lung cancer who had stable disease on radiotherapy plus ipilimumab. The chain recombines TRBV27 with TRBJ1-1; D uncertain. For the CDR3, the DNA is TGTGCCAGCAGTTCCCCAGGCCGGGGAACTGAAGCTTTCTTT. Translation gives CASSSPGRGTEAFF.